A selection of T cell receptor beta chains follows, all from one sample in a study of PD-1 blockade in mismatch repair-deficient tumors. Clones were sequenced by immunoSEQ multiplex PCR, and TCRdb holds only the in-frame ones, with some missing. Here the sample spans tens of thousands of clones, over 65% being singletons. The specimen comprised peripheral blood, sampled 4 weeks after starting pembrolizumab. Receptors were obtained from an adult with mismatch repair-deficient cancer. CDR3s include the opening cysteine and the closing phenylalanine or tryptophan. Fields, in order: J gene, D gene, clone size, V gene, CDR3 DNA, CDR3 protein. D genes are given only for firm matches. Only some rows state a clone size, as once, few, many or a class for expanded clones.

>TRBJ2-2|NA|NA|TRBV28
TGTGCCAGCAGTTTAACACAGGGAAGGACCGGGGAGCTGTTTTTT
CASSLTQGRTGELFF
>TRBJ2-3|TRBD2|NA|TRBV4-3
TGCGCCAGCAGCCAGGGACTAGCAACAGATACGCAGTATTTT
CASSQGLATDTQYF
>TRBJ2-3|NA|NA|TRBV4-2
TGTGCCAGCAGCCAAGGGGGGCAAGGTGGAGATACGCAGTATTTT
CASSQGGQGGDTQYF
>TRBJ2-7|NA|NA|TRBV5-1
TGCGCCAGCAGCTCGACTAGTAGCGAGCAGTACTTC
CASSSTSSEQYF
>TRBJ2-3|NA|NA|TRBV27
TGTGCCACTGGGCGCGGAACAGATACGCAGTATTTT
CATGRGTDTQYF
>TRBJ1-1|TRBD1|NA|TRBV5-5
TGTGCCAGCAGCTTGGCAGAACGGACAGGGAACACTGAAGCTTTCTTT
CASSLAERTGNTEAFF
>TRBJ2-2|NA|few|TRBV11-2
TGTGCCAGCAGCCGGACAGAGGACACCGGGGAGCTGTTTTTT
CASSRTEDTGELFF
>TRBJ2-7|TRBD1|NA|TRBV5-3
TGTGCCAGCAGCCCCCCGGGACAGGGGCTTTACGAGCAGTACTTC
CASSPPGQGLYEQYF
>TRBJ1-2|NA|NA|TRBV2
TGTGCCAGCAACAGCCTCAATAACTATGGCTACACCTTC
CASNSLNNYGYTF
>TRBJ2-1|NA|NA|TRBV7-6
TGTGCCAGCAGCTTCTTAGCGAACCCCTACAATGAGCAGTTCTTC
CASSFLANPYNEQFF
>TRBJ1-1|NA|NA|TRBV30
TGTGCCCGACAGCCCGGGGGGCTTGGAGCTTTCTTT
CARQPGGLGAFF
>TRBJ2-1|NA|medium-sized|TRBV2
TGTGCCAGCAGTGTAGAGGGGAGCCCCTTCAATGAGCAGTTCTTC
CASSVEGSPFNEQFF
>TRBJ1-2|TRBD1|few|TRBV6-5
TGTGCCAGCAGCTCCAGACAGGGGTCGGATGGCTACACCTTC
CASSSRQGSDGYTF
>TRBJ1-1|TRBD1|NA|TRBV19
TGTGCCAGTAGTAATCAGGGGGTGAAGTCTGAAGCTTTCTTT
CASSNQGVKSEAFF
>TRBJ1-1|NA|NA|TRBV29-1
TGCAGCGTTGACAGGGTATTTGGCACTGAAGCTTTCTTT
CSVDRVFGTEAFF